The next 28 T cell receptor beta chains were all read from a single sample in a study of control samples from healthy donors and cancer patients. The protocol was immunoSEQ multiplex PCR, while the TCRdb copy is restricted to in-frame clones and leaves out a portion. There are 90,000 to 130,000 clones in the sample; 85% to 90% occur only once, and less than 4% lies in the top ten. The sequenced material came from PBMCs. The receptors derive from a woman in her sixties or seventies with lung cancer.

The chain uses TRBV29-1 and TRBJ1-2, with 8 bases matching TRBD1. Germline CDR1 is SQVTM and CDR2 is ANQGSEA. After removal of 4 bases from V and 6 bases from J, the junction contained 25 bases not matched to a gene. This CDR3 spans 19 amino acids. The CDR3 loop reads CSVGSTARQGTGGGNGYTF. In nucleotides, the CDR3 is TGCAGCGTTGGTTCGACGGCCCGCCAAGGGACAGGCGGAGGGAATGGCTACACCTTC.

J is TRBJ2-5 and V is TRBV24-1; D is uncertain. The CDR3 covers 14 residues. The germline V and J ends were trimmed by 4 bases and 2 bases, with 10 bases remaining between them. Germline CDR1 KGHDR, CDR2 SFDVKD. The chain's CDR3 is CATSDLGPQETQYF. The CDR3 DNA follows: TGTGCCACCAGTGACCTGGGCCCGCAAGAGACCCAGTACTTC.

The chain uses TRBV29-1 and TRBJ1-5; D not resolved. CDR1 is SQVTM and CDR2 is ANQGSEA in the germline V gene. The CDR3 length is 12 residues. Trimming left V 6 bases short and J 5 bases short, with 11 bases between. The CDR3 here is CSVREAHQPQHF. The CDR3 nucleotides are TGCAGCGTGAGAGAAGCGCATCAGCCCCAGCATTTT.

The CDR3 DNA follows: TGTGCCAGCAGTTACCCAGACCGCACAGATACGCAGTATTTT. Encoded protein: CASSYPDRTDTQYF. The chain is built from TRBV6-2 or TRBV6-3 and TRBJ2-3; D not certain. Germline V gene data show CDR1 as MNHEY and CDR2 as SVGEGT. CDR3 length: 14 amino acids. V dropped 2 bases and J dropped 1 base, with 7 bases sitting between them.

This chain joins TRBV27 and TRBJ2-3; 9 nucleotides line up with TRBD1. The length of the CDR3 is 16 residues. J gave up 5 bases and V 0 bases, and 6 bases lay outside the gene matches. Germline V gene sequence: CDR1 MNHEY, CDR2 SMNVEV (reference sequence). The CDR3 nucleotides read TGTGCCAGCAGTTTATCTCCCAACAGGGGGCAAGATACGCAGTATTTT. It encodes CASSLSPNRGQDTQYF.

The rearrangement joins TRBV25-1 to TRBJ2-3; D is perhaps TRBD2 (5 bases). The length of the CDR3 is 14 residues. V shed 5 bases and J shed 2 bases, with 11 bases lying between them. Per germline, CDR1 MGHDK and CDR2 SYGVNS. The CDR3 sequence is CASSPGLITDTQYF. The CDR3 coding sequence is TGTGCCAGCAGTCCCGGACTGATCACAGATACGCAGTATTTT.

This chain uses TRBV6-4 with TRBJ2-3; TRBD2 matches 9 bases. Germline V lookup: CDR1 MRHNA, CDR2 SNTAGT. V shed 0 bases, J shed 3 bases, and the junction held 4 bases outside the gene matches. This CDR3 is built from 16 residues. CDR3 DNA sequence: TGTGCCAGCAGTGACTCCCATAGCGGGAGTACAGATACGCAGTATTTT. Encoded protein: CASSDSHSGSTDTQYF.

This chain connects TRBV9 to TRBJ1-2, with unresolved D. V was pared by 2 bases and J by 8 bases, with 10 bases between. CDR1 SGDLS and CDR2 YYNGEE come from the germline V gene. CDR3 length: 12 residues. CDR3 protein: CASSVSFGGYTF. The CDR3 bases are TGTGCCAGCAGCGTGTCTTTTGGGGGCTACACCTTC. The full variable domain, completed using reference TRBV9 and TRBJ1-2, is DSGVTQTPKHLITATGQRVTLRCSPRSGDLSVYWYQQSLDQGLQFLIQYYNGEERAKGNILERFSAQQFPDLHSELNLSSLELGDSALYFCASSVSFGGYTFGSGTRLTVV.

The chain joins TRBV5-1 to TRBJ1-4; D is uncertain. Germline CDR1 and CDR2: SGHRS and YFSETQ. This CDR3 has 15 residues. V shed 2 bases and J shed 5 bases, with 13 bases lying between them. The CDR3 region has the DNA TGCGCCAGCAGCTTAGATTTACTCAAAAATGAAAAACTGTTTTTT. Protein sequence: CASSLDLLKNEKLFF.

This clone has just one count. The chain uses TRBV5-4 and TRBJ2-1; D may be TRBD2 (7 bases). Germline values: CDR1 SGHNT, CDR2 YYREEE (reference sequence). This CDR3 spans 16 amino acids. Trimming took off 2 bases at V and 5 bases at J, with 17 bases between the two ends. The CDR3 bases are TGTGCCAGCAGCTTCTTCAACAGGGAGGGGAACAATGAGCAGTTCTTC. It translates to CASSFFNREGNNEQFF.

CDR3 amino acids: CASRRQGLSSYEQYF. For the CDR3, the DNA is TGTGCCAGCAGACGACAGGGGTTGAGCTCCTACGAGCAGTACTTC. The chain couples TRBV6-5 to TRBJ2-7; 8 nucleotides agree with TRBD1. The germline V gene encodes CDR1 MNHEY and CDR2 SVGAGI. V was pared by 6 bases and J by 0 bases, with 7 bases of the junction left unmatched. The CDR3 runs 15 residues.

The chain recombines TRBV6-5 with TRBJ1-4, with TRBD1 matching over 7 bases. Germline CDR1 and CDR2: MNHEY and SVGAGI. The CDR3 covers 15 residues. V shed 0 bases, J shed 6 bases, and the junction held 4 bases outside the gene matches. CDR3 nucleotide sequence: TGTGCCAGCAGTTACTCGACAGGGTGGGATGAAAAACTGTTTTTT. Protein sequence: CASSYSTGWDEKLFF.

The chain carries TRBV2 and TRBJ2-3; 9 nucleotides agree with TRBD1. With V trimmed by 6 bases and J by 3 bases, 7 bases remained unmatched. Germline CDR1 and CDR2: SNHLY and FYNNEI. The CDR3 is 15 amino acids. CDR3 amino acids: CASSLTGGRTDTQYF. In DNA, the CDR3 is TGTGCCAGCAGCCTTACAGGGGGCAGGACAGATACGCAGTATTTT.

The chain recombines TRBV7-2 with TRBJ2-2; D gene uncertain. The V gene lost 6 bases and the J gene lost 3 bases, with 17 bases spanning the gap. Germline V gene sequence: CDR1 SGHTA, CDR2 FQGNSA. CDR3 length equals 16 residues. The CDR3 DNA is TGTGCCAGCAGTTCGGGCAGCGTCAGACACACCGGGGAGCTGTTTTTT. Its protein is CASSSGSVRHTGELFF.

This clone occurred a few times. J is TRBJ2-5 and V is TRBV5-1; 8 bases align to TRBD2. Trimming took 0 bases from V and 5 from J; bases not matched to a gene: 3. This CDR3 has 14 residues. Per germline, CDR1 SGHRS and CDR2 YFSETQ. This CDR3 reads CASSLDGGGETQYF. Here the CDR3 DNA reads TGCGCCAGCAGCTTGGACGGCGGGGGGGAGACCCAGTACTTC. The complete variable domain, with remaining parts taken from reference TRBV5-1 and TRBJ2-5, reads KAGVTQTPRYLIKTRGQQVTLSCSPISGHRSVSWYQQTPGQGLQFLFEYFSETQRNKGNFPGRFSGRQFSNSRSEMNVSTLELGDSALYLCASSLDGGGETQYFGPGTRLLVL.

V and J are TRBV2 and TRBJ1-2, with TRBD1 matching over 7 bases. The CDR3 runs to 13 residues. Trimming cost V 5 bases and J 8 bases; bases outside gene matches: 8. Germline loops: CDR1 SNHLY, CDR2 FYNNEI. The CDR3 region has the DNA TGTGCCAGCAGTTACAGGGGTGAAAAAGGCTACACCTTC. It is translated as CASSYRGEKGYTF.

V usage is TRBV6-2 or TRBV6-3 and J usage is TRBJ2-3; D is ambiguous. This CDR3 spans 15 amino acids. Looked up from germline, CDR1 is MNHEY and CDR2 is SVGEGT. The ends were cut back, 2 bases at V and 9 bases at J, with 18 bases in the middle. CDR3 sequence reads: CASSYDPVVTDTQYF. The CDR3 DNA reads TGTGCCAGCAGTTACGATCCTGTTGTGACTGACACGCAGTATTTT.

This chain uses TRBV2 with TRBJ1-1; D is unresolved. The V gene's germline CDR1 is SNHLY and CDR2 FYNNEI. The CDR3 has 13 amino acids. Trimming removed 6 bases from V and 3 bases from J, with 11 bases in between. In DNA, the CDR3 is TGTGCCAGCAGGGGGTTTTCGGACACTGAAGCTTTCTTT. Its translation: CASRGFSDTEAFF. Using reference TRBV2 and TRBJ1-1 for the parts outside the CDR3, the full variable domain is EPEVTQTPSHQVTQMGQEVILRCVPISNHLYFYWYRQILGQKVEFLVSFYNNEISEKSEIFDDQFSVERPDGSNFTLKIRSTKLEDSAMYFCASRGFSDTEAFFGQGTRLTVV.

The V call is TRBV14, the J call TRBJ2-5; D gene unclear. Trimming took off 0 bases at V and 4 bases at J, with 12 bases between the two ends. Germline CDR1 is SGHDN and CDR2 is FVKESK. The CDR3 has 15 amino acids. The CDR3 sequence is CASSQDWSSRETQYF. The CDR3 DNA reads as TGTGCCAGCAGCCAAGATTGGTCTAGTAGAGAGACCCAGTACTTC.

The chain couples TRBV30 to TRBJ1-3, with D unresolved. Per germline, CDR1 GTSNPN and CDR2 SVGIG (reference sequence). V gave up 4 bases and J gave up 0 bases, with 10 bases separating them. This CDR3 has 14 residues. For the CDR3, the DNA is TGTGCCTGGAACCAAGGGAGCTCTGGAAACACCATATATTTT. Its translation: CAWNQGSSGNTIYF.

The chain employs TRBV2 and TRBJ2-6; no clear D gene. V was clipped by 0 bases and J by 0 bases, with 18 bases between them. The CDR3 extends over 20 amino acids. Germline V gives CDR1 SNHLY, CDR2 FYNNEI. The CDR3: CASSEAEPSRFSSGANVLTF. In nucleotides, the CDR3 is TGTGCCAGCAGTGAAGCGGAACCCTCCAGGTTCTCCTCTGGGGCCAACGTCCTGACTTTC.

The chain uses TRBV19 and TRBJ1-5; D unresolved. Looked up from germline, CDR1 is LNHDA and CDR2 is SQIVND (reference sequence). The CDR3 is made up of 14 amino acids. V lost 0 bases to trimming and J lost 6 bases, with 9 bases between them. The CDR3 DNA follows: TGTGCCAGTAGTATAGACGGGAGCGTTCAGCCCCAGCATTTT. It translates to CASSIDGSVQPQHF.

The rearrangement links TRBV18 to TRBJ1-1; possibly TRBD1 for D (5 bases). V lost 3 bases to trimming and J lost 1 base, with 12 bases between them. The CDR3 is 15 residues long. CDR1 is KGHSH, CDR2 LQKENI, per germline. The CDR3 DNA sequence: TGTGCCAGCTCACCGAGGGCAGGGTCGAACACTGAAGCTTTCTTT. Amino acids: CASSPRAGSNTEAFF.

This chain connects TRBV9 to TRBJ2-7, with 10 bases that match TRBD2. The germline V gene encodes CDR1 SGDLS and CDR2 YYNGEE. The trim removed 0 bases at V and 3 bases at J, leaving 3 bases unmatched. This CDR3 region has 15 residues. The CDR3 sequence: CASSVVAGGLYEQYF. The CDR3 DNA reads as TGTGCCAGCAGCGTAGTAGCGGGGGGCCTCTACGAGCAGTACTTC.

The chain has TRBV5-5 and TRBJ2-7; a weak D match, TRBD1 (6 bases). Trimming took 0 bases from V and 0 from J, leaving 10 bases between them. Germline V CDR1 and CDR2: SGHKS, YYEKEE (reference sequence). The CDR3 is 15 residues long. CDR3 loop: CASSLVTGSSYEQYF. The CDR3 coding sequence is TGTGCCAGCAGCTTGGTCACAGGGAGCTCCTACGAGCAGTACTTC.

This clone was recorded only once. The chain is built from TRBV11-2 and TRBJ1-3; D not certain. Trimming shortened V by 0 bases and J by 0 bases, and 9 bases separated the two germline ends. Per germline, CDR1 SGHAT and CDR2 FQNNGV. CDR3 size: 16 residues. This chain's CDR3 is CASSLDRGLSGNTIYF. In DNA, the CDR3 is TGTGCCAGCAGCTTAGATCGGGGTCTCTCTGGAAACACCATATATTTT.

The V gene is TRBV3-1 (or the pseudogene TRBV3-2), the J gene TRBJ2-7, with 10 positions matching TRBD2. Germline values: CDR1 LGHDT, CDR2 YNNKEL (reference sequence). The CDR3 sequence is 16 residues long. V trimming: 4 bases; J trimming: 3 bases; junction bases outside the gene matches: 9. The CDR3 protein is CASSRMLAGDHYEQYF. Here the CDR3 DNA reads TGTGCCAGCAGCCGAATGCTAGCGGGGGACCACTACGAGCAGTACTTC.

V usage is TRBV19 and J usage is TRBJ2-1; D remains unclear. This CDR3 region has 14 residues. Germline assignment: CDR1 LNHDA and CDR2 SQIVND (reference sequence). Trimming took 2 bases from V and 5 from J, leaving 10 bases between them. The CDR3 loop reads CASSIRRPNNEQFF. For the CDR3, the DNA is TGTGCCAGTAGTATAAGACGGCCTAACAATGAGCAGTTCTTC.